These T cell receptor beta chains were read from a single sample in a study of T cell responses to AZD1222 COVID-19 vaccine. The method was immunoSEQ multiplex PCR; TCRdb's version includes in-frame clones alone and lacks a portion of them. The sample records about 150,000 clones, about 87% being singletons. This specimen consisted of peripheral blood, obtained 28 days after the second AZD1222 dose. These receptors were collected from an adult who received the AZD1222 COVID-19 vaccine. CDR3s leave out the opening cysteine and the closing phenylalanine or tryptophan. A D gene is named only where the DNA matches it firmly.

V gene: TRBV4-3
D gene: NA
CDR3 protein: ASSQAAGGNQPQH

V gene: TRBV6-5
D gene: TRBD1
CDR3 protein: ASKFTGTGVETQY

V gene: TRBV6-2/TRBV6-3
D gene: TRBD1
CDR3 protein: ASSPRGAVYGYT

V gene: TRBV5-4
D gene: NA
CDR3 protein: ASSPTLARAYNEQF

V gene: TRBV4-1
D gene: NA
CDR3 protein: ASSQDMGRGNTIY

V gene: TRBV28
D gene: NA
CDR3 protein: ASSFPLDGFSNQPQH

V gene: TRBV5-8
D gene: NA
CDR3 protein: ASSYRGANEKLF

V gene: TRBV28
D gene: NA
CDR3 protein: ASSLNGVQGGGEQF

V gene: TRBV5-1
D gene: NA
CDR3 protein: ASTPGTNYGYT

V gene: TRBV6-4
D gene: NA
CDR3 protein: ASSDRPNTEAF

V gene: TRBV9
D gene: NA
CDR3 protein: ASSPSFADTQY

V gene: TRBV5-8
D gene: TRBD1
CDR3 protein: ASSLKGGEAGNTIY

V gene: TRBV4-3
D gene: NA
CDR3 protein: ASSQDRAPRDSYEQY

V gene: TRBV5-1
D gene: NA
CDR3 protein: ASSLAGRVDEKLF

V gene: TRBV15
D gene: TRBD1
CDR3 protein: ATSRPPTGAVLSQPQH

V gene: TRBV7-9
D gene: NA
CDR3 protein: ASSLAGSAAQY

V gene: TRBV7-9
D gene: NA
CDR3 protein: ASSSMTSRNEQF

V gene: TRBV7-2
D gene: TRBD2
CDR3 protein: ASSLYGTSGITGELF

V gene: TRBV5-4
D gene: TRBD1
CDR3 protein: ASSRDRVLNIQY

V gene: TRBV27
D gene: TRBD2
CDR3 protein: ARGIFLGTSGSKCRADTQY

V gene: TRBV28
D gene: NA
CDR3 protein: ASKKRDRVYEQY

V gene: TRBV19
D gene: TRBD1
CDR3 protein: ASSPTTGRFRGYT

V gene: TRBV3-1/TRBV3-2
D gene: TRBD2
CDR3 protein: ASSQGSSGRYNEQF

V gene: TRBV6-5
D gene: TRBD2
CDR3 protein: ASSQAGGNTDTQY

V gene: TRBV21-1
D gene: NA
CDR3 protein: ASSKALKGKVFCGNTIY

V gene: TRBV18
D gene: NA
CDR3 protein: ASSPPMGYSGNTIY

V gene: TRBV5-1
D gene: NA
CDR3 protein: ASSAQGPLYNEQF

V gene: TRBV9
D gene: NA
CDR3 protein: ASSVAPGTITKETQY

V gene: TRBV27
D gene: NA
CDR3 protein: ASSLGAGGVAYEQY

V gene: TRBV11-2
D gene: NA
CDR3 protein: ASSLVGETQY

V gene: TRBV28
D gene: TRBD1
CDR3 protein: ASSFPRTGSTGSPLH

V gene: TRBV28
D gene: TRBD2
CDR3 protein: ASSPYIGGRAQGEQF

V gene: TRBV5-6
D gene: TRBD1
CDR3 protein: ASRVRRTGGMYNEQF